Listed below are T cell receptor beta chains from one sample, sequenced in a study of cytomegalovirus exposure and HLA in healthy donors. The repertoire was sequenced with immunoSEQ multiplex PCR; TCRdb's copy has only in-frame clones and lacks some. The repertoire table contains 170,000 or so clones. Material for sequencing was PBMCs. The receptors shown here come from a man aged 25-45 years in good health and CMV-seronegative. Both conserved end residues are part of each CDR3. D genes are given only for firm matches.

J: TRBJ2-2
D: TRBD1
V: TRBV7-8
CDR3: CASRHTRDRGFNTGELFF
DNA: TGTGCCAGCAGACACACCAGGGACAGGGGATTTAACACCGGGGAGCTGTTTTTT

J: TRBJ2-1
D: NA
V: TRBV4-1
CDR3: CASSPLMNPNNEQFF
DNA: TGCGCCAGCAGCCCCCTTATGAACCCTAACAATGAGCAGTTCTTC

J: TRBJ2-2
D: NA
V: TRBV5-1
CDR3: CASSTGDTGELFF
DNA: TGCGCCAGCTCGACAGGTGACACCGGGGAGCTGTTTTTT

J: TRBJ1-1
D: NA
V: TRBV6-6
CDR3: CASSYSWGRNTEAFF
DNA: TGTGCCAGCAGTTACTCGTGGGGCCGGAACACTGAAGCTTTCTTT

J: TRBJ1-1
D: NA
V: TRBV6-5
CDR3: CASSYRTAVEAFF
DNA: TGTGCCAGCAGTTACCGGACAGCCGTTGAAGCTTTCTTT

J: TRBJ1-2
D: NA
V: TRBV18
CDR3: CASSPTYGQNYGYTF
DNA: TGTGCCAGCTCACCTACGTATGGGCAAAACTATGGCTACACCTTC

J: TRBJ2-1
D: TRBD2
V: TRBV19
CDR3: CASSLRTSGSNEQFF
DNA: TGTGCCAGTAGTCTGCGGACTAGCGGGAGCAATGAGCAGTTCTTC

J: TRBJ1-1
D: NA
V: TRBV7-2
CDR3: CASSLERRGTEAFF
DNA: TGTGCCAGCAGCTTAGAGAGGCGCGGCACTGAAGCTTTCTTT

J: TRBJ2-3
D: TRBD2
V: TRBV5-4
CDR3: CASRGGGVAGAGDTQYF
DNA: TGTGCCAGCAGGGGAGGGGGGGTAGCGGGAGCGGGAGATACGCAGTATTTT

J: TRBJ2-7
D: NA
V: TRBV10-1
CDR3: CASSLGDSGPFEQYF
DNA: TGCGCCAGCAGTTTAGGGGATAGCGGACCCTTTGAGCAGTACTTC

J: TRBJ2-7
D: TRBD2
V: TRBV6-1
CDR3: CASRAPRLAGNEQYF
DNA: TGTGCCAGCAGGGCCCCGAGGCTAGCGGGTAACGAGCAGTACTTC

J: TRBJ1-5
D: NA
V: TRBV4-1
CDR3: CASSQAGSGKQPQHF
DNA: TGCGCCAGCAGCCAAGCAGGATCAGGAAAACAGCCCCAGCATTTT

J: TRBJ1-2
D: NA
V: TRBV5-6
CDR3: CASSFGLGATFDYGYTF
DNA: TGTGCCAGCAGCTTTGGGTTGGGGGCCACCTTTGACTATGGCTACACCTTC

J: TRBJ2-5
D: NA
V: TRBV18
CDR3: CASSPWGTGGKSWAQYF
DNA: TGTGCCAGCTCACCATGGGGGACTGGAGGGAAAAGCTGGGCCCAGTACTTC

J: TRBJ2-7
D: TRBD1
V: TRBV6-1
CDR3: CASSRTGGLSYEQYF
DNA: TGTGCCAGCAGTAGGACAGGGGGACTCTCCTACGAGCAGTACTTC

J: TRBJ2-7
D: TRBD2
V: TRBV5-6
CDR3: CAGSAPGTMAYEQYF
DNA: TGTGCCGGCAGCGCTCCCGGGACTATGGCCTACGAGCAGTACTTC

J: TRBJ1-2
D: TRBD1
V: TRBV7-9
CDR3: CAAGRGQGSYGYTF
DNA: TGTGCCGCGGGACGGGGACAGGGCAGCTATGGCTACACCTTC

J: TRBJ2-7
D: NA
V: TRBV10-2
CDR3: CASSGVYEQYF
DNA: TGCGCCAGCAGCGGAGTATACGAGCAGTACTTC

J: TRBJ1-1
D: NA
V: TRBV7-2
CDR3: CASSPTGNTEAFF
DNA: TGTGCCAGCAGCCCCACGGGGAACACTGAAGCTTTCTTT

J: TRBJ1-1
D: TRBD1
V: TRBV19
CDR3: CASSNRLQGANTEAFF
DNA: TGTGCCAGTAGTAATCGACTACAGGGGGCGAACACTGAAGCTTTCTTT

J: TRBJ1-2
D: NA
V: TRBV14
CDR3: CASSQVRSGVYTF
DNA: TGTGCCAGCAGCCAAGTCAGGTCGGGGGTCTACACCTTC

J: TRBJ1-5
D: NA
V: TRBV19
CDR3: CASSLGANQPQHF
DNA: TGTGCCAGTAGTCTGGGGGCTAATCAGCCCCAGCATTTT

J: TRBJ2-3
D: TRBD1
V: TRBV29-1
CDR3: CSVEGQALADTQYF
DNA: TGCAGCGTGGAGGGACAGGCACTCGCAGATACGCAGTATTTT

J: TRBJ2-2
D: TRBD1
V: TRBV7-3
CDR3: CASRVTGAGGELFF
DNA: TGTGCCAGCAGGGTTACAGGGGCTGGGGGGGAGCTGTTTTTT

J: TRBJ2-5
D: NA
V: TRBV28
CDR3: CASSADGKAVTQYF
DNA: TGTGCCAGCAGTGCCGACGGGAAGGCCGTGACCCAGTACTTC

J: TRBJ2-7
D: TRBD2
V: TRBV30
CDR3: CAWSPTGTSGSHEQYF
DNA: TGTGCCTGGAGTCCTACCGGGACTAGCGGGAGTCACGAGCAGTACTTC

J: TRBJ1-3
D: NA
V: TRBV7-9
CDR3: CASSSYRSSGNTIYF
DNA: TGTGCCAGCAGCTCCTACAGGAGCTCTGGAAACACCATATATTTT

J: TRBJ2-1
D: NA
V: TRBV10-2
CDR3: CASKFGGPNEQFF
DNA: TGCGCCAGCAAGTTTGGAGGGCCTAATGAGCAGTTCTTC

J: TRBJ2-5
D: NA
V: TRBV4-1
CDR3: CASSQDVVGAREQYF
DNA: TGCGCCAGCAGCCAAGATGTGGTAGGGGCTAGAGAGCAGTACTTC

J: TRBJ2-7
D: NA
V: TRBV18
CDR3: CASSPYDEQYF
DNA: TGTGCCAGCTCACCCTACGACGAGCAGTACTTC

J: TRBJ1-5
D: NA
V: TRBV5-5
CDR3: CASSPLGTTNQPQHF
DNA: TGTGCCAGCAGCCCTCTCGGGACAACGAATCAGCCCCAGCATTTT

J: TRBJ2-2
D: TRBD1
V: TRBV7-9
CDR3: CASSIARTGDAAGELFF
DNA: TGTGCCAGCAGCATAGCCAGGACAGGGGATGCGGCCGGGGAGCTGTTTTTT

J: TRBJ2-7
D: TRBD1
V: TRBV4-1
CDR3: CASSLAGTGDEQYF
DNA: TGCGCCAGCAGCCTAGCCGGGACAGGGGACGAGCAGTACTTC

J: TRBJ1-5
D: NA
V: TRBV5-6
CDR3: CASSLVSGTQPQHF
DNA: TGTGCCAGCAGCTTGGTGTCAGGAACTCAGCCCCAGCATTTT

J: TRBJ1-3
D: TRBD1
V: TRBV7-6
CDR3: CASSLDTGGAGGNTIYF
DNA: TGTGCCAGCAGCTTAGATACAGGGGGCGCCGGGGGAAACACCATATATTTT

J: TRBJ2-1
D: TRBD2
V: TRBV7-2
CDR3: CASSTGLAGAVQFF
DNA: TGTGCCAGCAGCACGGGACTAGCGGGAGCTGTGCAGTTCTTC

J: TRBJ2-7
D: TRBD1
V: TRBV18
CDR3: CATFRDRGPYEQYF
DNA: TGTGCCACCTTCAGGGACAGGGGACCCTACGAGCAGTACTTC

J: TRBJ2-1
D: NA
V: TRBV7-2
CDR3: CASRLDSYNEQFF
DNA: TGTGCCAGCAGACTAGACTCCTACAATGAGCAGTTCTTC

J: TRBJ2-2
D: NA
V: TRBV6-1
CDR3: CASSERLGGRTGELFF
DNA: TGTGCCAGCAGTGAAAGGTTGGGGGGGCGCACCGGGGAGCTGTTTTTT